The source of this T cell receptor (beta chain) is a study of blood T cell repertoires in COVID-19 (TCRdb year 2020). Background on the whole study: Samples covering the acute and convalescent phases of COVID-19 were provided by collaborators in the United States, Italy and Spain. The prospective study material was composed of cDNA or gDNA derived from T cells, B-cell-depleted T cells, or PBMCs. Subjects who had been exposed to COVID-19, were actively infected with it, or had recovered from it provided the deeply sampled blood TCRbeta repertoires that made up the dataset. The repertoires were released in a freely available public database intended as a resource for research on the immune response to SARS-CoV-2. The samples were drawn from the first 160 participants of the ongoing ImmuneRACE study and from some 1,300 subjects provided by 6 global collaborators. Nearly every sample came with metadata listing a de-identified subject ID, COVID-19 status, age in years and sex. Where HLA class I and class II types were available, the types were taken from metadata supplied by the sample provider, not from assay-based typing.

As concerns this clone: It lacks a known antigen. Base qualities are not recorded, but no much larger clone differs from it by a single base.

Cut back by 5 bases and 2 bases, the V and J ends lie 13 bases apart. The cysteine opens and the phenylalanine closes a CDR3 of 14 amino acids. Of the read, only the CDR3 DNA is kept; its 42 bases are in frame from base 1. The germline V gene encodes CDR1 MGHRA and CDR2 YSYEKL. One collaborating source in Seattle enrolled patients while the patients were actively infected and followed the patients over time throughout the course of disease. Whole blood was collected in K2EDTA tubes by collaborating institutions according to the institutions' own protocols. For TCRbeta analysis, collaborators shipped samples as frozen whole blood, isolated PBMCs, or DNA extracted from either of those sample types. TCRbeta CDR3 regions were amplified from genomic DNA by means of the immunoSEQ Assay, a bias-controlled multiplex PCR. Per the source publication's procedure: The number of nucleated cells in each sample was estimated by amplification of reference gene primers within the assay. To quantify the absolute abundance of each unique TCRbeta CDR3 rearrangement, sequence reads were collapsed and filtered. For each sample, productive Simpson clonality was calculated as the square root of Simpson's diversity index across productive rearrangements. Held by TCRdb, this immuneACCESS table contains in-frame sequences only and omits some clones. Under half of the omission traces to an unresolved V gene where checked; the cause of the rest is unknown. The V and J calls and the clone size are those of that table, but D and trimming were determined from the DNA. Counted in this sample were about 430,000 clones; roughly 89% of them appeared once. 0.75% to 0.85% of the sample rests with the top ten.

Summary of the overall study and its limitations: The amount of clinical and demographic metadata varied by source and participant and was provided uncurated.

Here the chain combines TRBV4-1 and TRBJ2-7; TRBD2 could be the D gene, as 5 bases match. What was sequenced was peripheral blood. The clonotype originates from a man aged 18-30 years with COVID-19, enrolled during active disease. The nucleotides read TGCGCCAGCAGCTTCGCGGGCGATACCTACGAGCAGTACTTC. Translation gives CASSFAGDTYEQYF.